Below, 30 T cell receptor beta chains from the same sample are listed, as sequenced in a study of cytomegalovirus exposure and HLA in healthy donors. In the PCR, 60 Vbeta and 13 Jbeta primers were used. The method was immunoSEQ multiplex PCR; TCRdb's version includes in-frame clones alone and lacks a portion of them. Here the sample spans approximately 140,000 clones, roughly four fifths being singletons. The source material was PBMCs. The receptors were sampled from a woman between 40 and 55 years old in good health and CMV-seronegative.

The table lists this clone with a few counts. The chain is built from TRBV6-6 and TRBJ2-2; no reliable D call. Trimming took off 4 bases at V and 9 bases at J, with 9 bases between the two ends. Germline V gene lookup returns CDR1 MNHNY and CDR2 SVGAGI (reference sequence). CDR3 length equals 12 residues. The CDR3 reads CASSFDTWELFF. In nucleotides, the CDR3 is TGTGCCAGCAGTTTCGACACTTGGGAGCTGTTTTTT.

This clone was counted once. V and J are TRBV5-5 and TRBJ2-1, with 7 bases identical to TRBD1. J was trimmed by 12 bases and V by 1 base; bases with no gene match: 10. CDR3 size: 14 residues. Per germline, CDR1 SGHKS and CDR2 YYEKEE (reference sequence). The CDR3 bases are TGTGCCAGCAGCTTGCGGGCAGGGGGTTGGAGGCAGTTCTTC. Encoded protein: CASSLRAGGWRQFF.

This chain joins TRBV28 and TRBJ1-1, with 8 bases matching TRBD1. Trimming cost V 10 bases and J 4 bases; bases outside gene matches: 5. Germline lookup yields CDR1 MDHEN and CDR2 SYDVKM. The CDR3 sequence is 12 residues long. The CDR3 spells CATLTGVTEAFF. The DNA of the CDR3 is TGTGCCACCTTGACAGGGGTCACTGAAGCTTTCTTT. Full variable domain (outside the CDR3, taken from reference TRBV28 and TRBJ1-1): DVKVTQSSRYLVKRTGEKVFLECVQDMDHENMFWYRQDPGLGLRLIYFSYDVKMKEKGDIPEGYSVSREKKERFSLILESASTNQTSMYLCATLTGVTEAFFGQGTRLTVV.

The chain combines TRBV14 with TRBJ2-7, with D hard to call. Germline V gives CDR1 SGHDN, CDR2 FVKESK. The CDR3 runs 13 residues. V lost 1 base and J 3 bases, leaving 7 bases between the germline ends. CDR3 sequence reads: CASSQGTYYEQYF. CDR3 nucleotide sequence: TGTGCCAGCAGCCAAGGCACCTACTACGAGCAGTACTTC.

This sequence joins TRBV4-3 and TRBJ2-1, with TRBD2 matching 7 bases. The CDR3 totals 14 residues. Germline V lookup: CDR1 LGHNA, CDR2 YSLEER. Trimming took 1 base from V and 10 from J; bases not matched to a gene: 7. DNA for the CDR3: TGCGCCAGCAGCCAAGGGACTAGTAGGGACGAGCAGTTCTTC. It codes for CASSQGTSRDEQFF.

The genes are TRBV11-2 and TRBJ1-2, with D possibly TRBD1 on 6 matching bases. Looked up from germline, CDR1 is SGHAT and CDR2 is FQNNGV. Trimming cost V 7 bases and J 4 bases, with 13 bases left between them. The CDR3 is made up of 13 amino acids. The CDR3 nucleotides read TGTGCCAGCACCGGTACAGGGCTCTATGGCTACACCTTC. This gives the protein CASTGTGLYGYTF.

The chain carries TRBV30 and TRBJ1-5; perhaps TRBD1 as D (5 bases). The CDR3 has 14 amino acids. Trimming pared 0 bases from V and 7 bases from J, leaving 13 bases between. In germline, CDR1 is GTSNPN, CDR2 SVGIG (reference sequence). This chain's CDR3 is CAWSVRGGGQPQHF. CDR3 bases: TGTGCCTGGAGTGTACGGGGGGGAGGGCAGCCCCAGCATTTT.

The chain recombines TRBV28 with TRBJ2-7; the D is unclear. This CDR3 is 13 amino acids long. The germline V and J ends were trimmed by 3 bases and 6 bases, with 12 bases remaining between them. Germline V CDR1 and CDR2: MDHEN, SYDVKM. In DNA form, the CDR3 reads TGTGCCAGCAGTTTGAAGTCCCCCGGCGAGCAGTACTTC. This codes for CASSLKSPGEQYF.

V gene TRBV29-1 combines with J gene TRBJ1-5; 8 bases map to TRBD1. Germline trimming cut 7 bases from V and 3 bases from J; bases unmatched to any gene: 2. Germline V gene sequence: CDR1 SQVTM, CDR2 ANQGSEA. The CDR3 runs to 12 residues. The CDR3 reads CSAGGNNQPQHF. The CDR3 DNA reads TGCAGCGCAGGGGGCAACAATCAGCCCCAGCATTTT.

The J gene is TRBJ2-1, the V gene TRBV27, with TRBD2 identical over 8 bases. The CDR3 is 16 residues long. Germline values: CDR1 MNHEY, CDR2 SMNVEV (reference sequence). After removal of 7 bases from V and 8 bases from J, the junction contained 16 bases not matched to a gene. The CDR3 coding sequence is TGTGCCAGCACGGGCCCGGGGGAGCGGGAGTACTATGAGCAGTTCTTC. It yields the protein CASTGPGEREYYEQFF.

In DNA form, the CDR3 reads TGTGCCAGCAGGACAACCACAGATACGCAGTATTTT. It is translated as CASRTTTDTQYF. The chain is built from TRBV27 and TRBJ2-3; D is unresolved. This CDR3 spans 12 amino acids. V was clipped by 6 bases and J by 2 bases, with 6 bases between them. CDR1 and CDR2 (germline): MNHEY, SMNVEV (reference sequence).

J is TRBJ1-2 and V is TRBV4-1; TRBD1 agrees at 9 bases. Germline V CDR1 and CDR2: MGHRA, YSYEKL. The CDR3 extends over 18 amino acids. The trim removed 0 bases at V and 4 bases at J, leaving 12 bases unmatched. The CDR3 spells CASSQESPGTGRSYGYTF. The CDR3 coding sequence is TGCGCCAGCAGCCAAGAGAGCCCCGGGACAGGGCGCAGCTATGGCTACACCTTC.

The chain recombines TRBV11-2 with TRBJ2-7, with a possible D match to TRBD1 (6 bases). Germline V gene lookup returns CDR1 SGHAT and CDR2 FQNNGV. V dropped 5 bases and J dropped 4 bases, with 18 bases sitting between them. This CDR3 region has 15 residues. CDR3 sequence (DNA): TGTGCCAGCAGCCCGACTGCAGGGGTCCCGTACGAGCAGTACTTC. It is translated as CASSPTAGVPYEQYF.

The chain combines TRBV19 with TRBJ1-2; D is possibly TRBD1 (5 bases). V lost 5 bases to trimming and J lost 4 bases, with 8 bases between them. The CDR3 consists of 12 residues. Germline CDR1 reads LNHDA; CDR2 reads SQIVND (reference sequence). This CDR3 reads CASSRQTYGYTF. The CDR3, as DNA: TGTGCCAGTAGTCGACAGACCTATGGCTACACCTTC. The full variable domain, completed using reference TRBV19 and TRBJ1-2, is DGGITQSPKYLFRKEGQNVTLSCEQNLNHDAMYWYRQDPGQGLRLIYYSQIVNDFQKGDIAEGYSVSREKKESFPLTVTSAQKNPTAFYLCASSRQTYGYTFGSGTRLTVV.

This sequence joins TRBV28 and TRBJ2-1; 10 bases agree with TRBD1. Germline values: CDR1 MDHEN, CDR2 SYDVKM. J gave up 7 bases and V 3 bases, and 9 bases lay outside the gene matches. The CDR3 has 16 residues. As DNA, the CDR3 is TGTGCCAGCAGTTTCCTCGGGACAGGGGCGGAAAATGAGCAGTTCTTC. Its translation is CASSFLGTGAENEQFF. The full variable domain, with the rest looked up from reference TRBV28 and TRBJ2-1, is DVKVTQSSRYLVKRTGEKVFLECVQDMDHENMFWYRQDPGLGLRLIYFSYDVKMKEKGDIPEGYSVSREKKERFSLILESASTNQTSMYLCASSFLGTGAENEQFFGPGTRLTVL.

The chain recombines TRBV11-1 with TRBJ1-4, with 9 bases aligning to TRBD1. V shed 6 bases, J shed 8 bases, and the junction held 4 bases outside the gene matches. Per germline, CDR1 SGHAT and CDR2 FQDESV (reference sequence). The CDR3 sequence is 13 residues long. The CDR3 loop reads CASRRTGEEKLFF. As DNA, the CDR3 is TGTGCCAGCAGACGGACAGGGGAGGAAAAACTGTTTTTT.

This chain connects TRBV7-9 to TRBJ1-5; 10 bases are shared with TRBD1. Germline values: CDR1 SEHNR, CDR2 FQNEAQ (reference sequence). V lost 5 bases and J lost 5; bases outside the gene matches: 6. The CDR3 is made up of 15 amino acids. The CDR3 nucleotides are TGTGCCAGCAGCGGTTTGACAGGGGGCGATCAGCCCCAGCATTTT. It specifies CASSGLTGGDQPQHF.

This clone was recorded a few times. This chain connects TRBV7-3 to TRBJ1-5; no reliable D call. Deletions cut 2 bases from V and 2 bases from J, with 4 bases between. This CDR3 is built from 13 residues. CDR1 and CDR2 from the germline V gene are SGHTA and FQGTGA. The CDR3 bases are TGTGCCAGCAGCTTAGGGCGCAATCAGCCCCAGCATTTT. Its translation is CASSLGRNQPQHF.

The CDR3 reads CASSLRASGREEQYF. In nucleotides, the CDR3 is TGTGCCAGCAGTTTACGGGCTAGCGGGAGAGAAGAGCAGTACTTC. This sequence joins TRBV27 and TRBJ2-7; 10 bases agree with TRBD2. V was pared by 2 bases and J by 7 bases, with 8 bases of the junction left unmatched. The CDR3 is made up of 15 amino acids. CDR1 MNHEY and CDR2 SMNVEV come from the germline V gene (reference sequence).

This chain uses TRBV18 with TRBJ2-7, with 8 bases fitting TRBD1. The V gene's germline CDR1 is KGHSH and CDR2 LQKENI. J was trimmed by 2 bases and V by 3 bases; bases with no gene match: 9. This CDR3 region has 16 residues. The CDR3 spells CASSPSGTGDAYEQYF. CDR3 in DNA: TGTGCCAGCTCACCGTCCGGGACAGGAGACGCCTACGAGCAGTACTTC.

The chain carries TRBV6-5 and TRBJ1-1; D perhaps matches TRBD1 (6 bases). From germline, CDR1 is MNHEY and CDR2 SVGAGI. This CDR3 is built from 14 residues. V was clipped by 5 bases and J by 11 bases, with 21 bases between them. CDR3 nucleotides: TGTGCCAGCAGTAAATTCCGGACAGACGAACTCGCTTTCTTT. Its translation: CASSKFRTDELAFF.

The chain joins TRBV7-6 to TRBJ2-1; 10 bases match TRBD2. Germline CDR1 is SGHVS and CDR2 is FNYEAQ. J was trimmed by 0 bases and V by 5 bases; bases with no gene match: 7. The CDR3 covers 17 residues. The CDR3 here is CASSAVLAGPSYNEQFF. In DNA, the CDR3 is TGTGCCAGCAGCGCCGTACTAGCGGGGCCCTCCTACAATGAGCAGTTCTTC.

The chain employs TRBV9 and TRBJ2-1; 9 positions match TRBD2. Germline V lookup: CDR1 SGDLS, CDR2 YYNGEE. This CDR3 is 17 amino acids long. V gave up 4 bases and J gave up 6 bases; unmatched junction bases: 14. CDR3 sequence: CASSPTGGVAGANEQFF. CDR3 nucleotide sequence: TGTGCCAGCAGCCCCACAGGAGGGGTAGCGGGAGCCAATGAGCAGTTCTTC.

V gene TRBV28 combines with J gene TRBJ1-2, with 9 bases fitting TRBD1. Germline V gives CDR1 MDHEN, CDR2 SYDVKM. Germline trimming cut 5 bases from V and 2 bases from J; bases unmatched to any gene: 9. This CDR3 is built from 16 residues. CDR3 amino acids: CASSPGGTGTNYGYTF. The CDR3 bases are TGTGCCAGCAGTCCGGGGGGGACAGGGACCAACTATGGCTACACCTTC.

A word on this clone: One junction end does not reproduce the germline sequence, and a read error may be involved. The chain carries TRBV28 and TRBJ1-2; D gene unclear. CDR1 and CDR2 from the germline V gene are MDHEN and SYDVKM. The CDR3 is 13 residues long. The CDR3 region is CASGFSGDYGYTF. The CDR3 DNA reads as TGTGCCAGCGGTTTTTCCGGGGACTATGGCTACACCTTC.

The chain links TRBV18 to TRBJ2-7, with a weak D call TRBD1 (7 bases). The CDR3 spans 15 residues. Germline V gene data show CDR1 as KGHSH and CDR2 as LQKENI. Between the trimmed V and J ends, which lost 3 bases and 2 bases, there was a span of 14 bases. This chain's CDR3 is CASSPSQGGPYEQYF. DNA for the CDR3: TGTGCCAGCTCACCGTCCCAGGGGGGCCCCTACGAGCAGTACTTC.

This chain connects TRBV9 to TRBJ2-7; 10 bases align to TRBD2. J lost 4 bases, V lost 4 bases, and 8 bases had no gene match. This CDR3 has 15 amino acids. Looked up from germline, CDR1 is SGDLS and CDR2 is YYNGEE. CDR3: CASSPRAGGWYEQYF. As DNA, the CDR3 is TGTGCCAGCAGCCCCCGAGCGGGAGGGTGGTACGAGCAGTACTTC.

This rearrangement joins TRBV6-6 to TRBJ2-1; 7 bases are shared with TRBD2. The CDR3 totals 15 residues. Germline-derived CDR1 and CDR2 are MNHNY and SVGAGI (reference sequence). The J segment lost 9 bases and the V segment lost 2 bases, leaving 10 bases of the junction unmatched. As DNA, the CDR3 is TGTGCCAGCAGTTACGGCGGGGAGGGAAGGGGTGAGCAGTTCTTC. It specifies CASSYGGEGRGEQFF.

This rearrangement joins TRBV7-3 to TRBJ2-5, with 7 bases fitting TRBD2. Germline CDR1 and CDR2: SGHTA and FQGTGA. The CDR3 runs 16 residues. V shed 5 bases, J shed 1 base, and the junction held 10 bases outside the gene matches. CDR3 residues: CASSPSGREIQETQYF. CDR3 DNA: TGTGCCAGCAGCCCCTCCGGGCGGGAGATCCAAGAGACCCAGTACTTC.

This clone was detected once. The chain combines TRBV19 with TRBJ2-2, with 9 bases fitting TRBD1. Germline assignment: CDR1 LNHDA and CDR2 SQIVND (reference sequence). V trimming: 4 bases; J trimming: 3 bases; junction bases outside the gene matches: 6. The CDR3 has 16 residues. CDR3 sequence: CASSTRTGADTGELFF. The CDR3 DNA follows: TGTGCCAGTAGTACACGGACAGGGGCGGACACCGGGGAGCTGTTTTTT.